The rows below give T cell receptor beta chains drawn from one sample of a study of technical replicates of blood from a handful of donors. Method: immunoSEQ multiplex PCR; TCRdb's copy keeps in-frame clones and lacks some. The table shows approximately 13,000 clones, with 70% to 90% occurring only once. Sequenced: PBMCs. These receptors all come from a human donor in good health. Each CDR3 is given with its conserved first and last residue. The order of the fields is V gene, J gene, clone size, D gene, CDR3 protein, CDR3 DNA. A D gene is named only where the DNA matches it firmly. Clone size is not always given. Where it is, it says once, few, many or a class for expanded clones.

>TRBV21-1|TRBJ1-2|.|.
CASSKGTGCNYGYTF
TGTGCCAGCAGCAAAGGGACAGGTTGTAACTATGGCTACACCTTC
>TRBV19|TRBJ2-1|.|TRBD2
CASFGLAGRSSYNEQFF
TGTGCCAGCTTTGGACTAGCGGGCAGAAGCTCCTACAATGAGCAGTTCTTC
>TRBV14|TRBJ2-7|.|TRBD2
CASSPAGTNYEQYF
TGTGCCAGCAGCCCGGCCGGGACTAACTACGAGCAGTACTTC
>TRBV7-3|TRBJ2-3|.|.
CASSPYWSDTQYF
TGTGCCAGCAGCCCCTACTGGTCAGATACGCAGTATTTT
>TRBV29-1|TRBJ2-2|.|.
CSVEDQGQDTGELFF
TGCAGCGTTGAAGACCAGGGACAAGACACCGGGGAGCTGTTTTTT
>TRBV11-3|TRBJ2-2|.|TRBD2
CASSLGSLAGVTGELFF
TGTGCCAGCAGCTTAGGGTCGCTAGCGGGAGTCACCGGGGAGCTGTTTTTT
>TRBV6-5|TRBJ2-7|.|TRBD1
CASSTRQGYYEQYF
TGTGCCAGCAGTACAAGACAGGGTTACTACGAGCAGTACTTC
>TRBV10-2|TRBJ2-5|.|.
CAARSLQETQYF
TGCGCCGCCCGGAGTCTCCAAGAGACCCAGTACTTC
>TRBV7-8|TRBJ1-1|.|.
CASRTGETEAFF
TGTGCCAGCCGCACGGGGGAGACTGAAGCTTTCTTT
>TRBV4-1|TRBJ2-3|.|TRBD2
CASSQDPPGLAGGTDTQYF
TGCGCCAGCAGCCAAGACCCCCCGGGACTAGCGGGAGGGACAGATACGCAGTATTTT
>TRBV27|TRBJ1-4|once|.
CASSLGAQNEKLFF
TGTGCCAGCAGTTTGGGGGCGCAGAATGAAAAACTGTTTTTT
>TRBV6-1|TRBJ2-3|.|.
CASSGLARDTQYF
TGTGCCAGCAGTGGGCTAGCAAGGGATACGCAGTATTTT
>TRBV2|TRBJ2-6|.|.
CASSPRQGLPGANVLTF
TGTGCCAGCAGTCCCCGACAGGGACTGCCTGGGGCCAACGTCCTGACTTTC
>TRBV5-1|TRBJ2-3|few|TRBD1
CASSSGQEGTDTQYF
TGCGCCAGCAGCTCGGGACAGGAGGGGACAGATACGCAGTATTTT
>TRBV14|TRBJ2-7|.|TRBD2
CASSSGLAGEQYF
TGTGCCAGCAGCTCCGGACTAGCGGGCGAGCAGTACTTC
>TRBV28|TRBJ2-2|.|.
CASRSGQNTGELFF
TGTGCCAGCAGGTCGGGACAAAACACCGGGGAGCTGTTTTTT
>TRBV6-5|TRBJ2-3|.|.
CASSPHLTDTQYF
TGTGCCAGCAGTCCCCACTTGACAGATACGCAGTATTTT
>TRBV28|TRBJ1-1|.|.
CASRTSSGSAEAFF
TGTGCCAGCAGGACCTCGTCGGGGTCGGCTGAAGCTTTCTTT
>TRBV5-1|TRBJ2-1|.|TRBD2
CASSLGLAGRGPYNEQFF
TGCGCCAGCAGCTTGGGACTAGCGGGCCGAGGCCCCTACAATGAGCAGTTCTTC
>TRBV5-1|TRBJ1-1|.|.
CASSLGESTEAFF
TGCGCCAGCAGCTTGGGAGAGAGCACTGAAGCTTTCTTT
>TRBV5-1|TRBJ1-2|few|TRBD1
CASSSDRDYYGYTF
TGCGCCAGCAGCTCGGACAGGGATTACTATGGCTACACCTTC
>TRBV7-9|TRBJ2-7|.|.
CASSPGQKYEQYF
TGTGCCAGCAGCCCAGGACAGAAATACGAGCAGTACTTC
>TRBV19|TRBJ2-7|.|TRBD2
CASSELAGSYEQYF
TGTGCCAGTAGTGAACTAGCGGGATCCTACGAGCAGTACTTC
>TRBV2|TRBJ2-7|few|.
CASRYSERQYF
TGTGCCAGCAGATACTCTGAAAGGCAGTACTTC
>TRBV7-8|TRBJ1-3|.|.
CASSHPLAGDGNTIYF
TGTGCCAGCAGCCATCCATTAGCAGGGGACGGAAACACCATATATTTT
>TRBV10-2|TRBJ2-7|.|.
CASSEQRTTYEQYF
TGCGCCAGCAGTGAGCAGAGAACTACCTACGAGCAGTACTTC
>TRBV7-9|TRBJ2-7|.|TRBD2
CASSLASGPYEQYF
TGTGCCAGCAGCTTAGCTAGCGGGCCCTACGAGCAGTACTTC
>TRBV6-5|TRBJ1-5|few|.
CASSYSSVQPQHF
TGTGCCAGCAGTTACTCGAGTGTTCAGCCCCAGCATTTT
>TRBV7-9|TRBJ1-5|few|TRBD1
CASSAGTGSNQPQHF
TGTGCCAGCAGCGCCGGGACAGGGAGCAATCAGCCCCAGCATTTT
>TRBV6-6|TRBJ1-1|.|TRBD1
CATGTGATEAFF
TGTGCTACCGGGACAGGGGCCACTGAAGCTTTCTTT
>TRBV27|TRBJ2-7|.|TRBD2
CASGLAGGSYEQYF
TGTGCCAGCGGACTAGCGGGAGGCTCCTACGAGCAGTACTTC
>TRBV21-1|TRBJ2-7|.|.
CASSNRDRSIYEQYF
TGTGCCAGCAGCAACCGGGACAGAAGTATCTACGAGCAGTACTTC
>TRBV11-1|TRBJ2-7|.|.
CASSIQNEQYF
TGTGCCAGCAGCATTCAAAACGAGCAGTACTTC
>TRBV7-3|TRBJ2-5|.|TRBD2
CASSPGLADRETQYF
TGTGCCAGCAGCCCCGGACTAGCGGACCGAGAGACCCAGTACTTC
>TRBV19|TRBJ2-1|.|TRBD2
CASSIAIAGGNEQFF
TGTGCCAGTAGTATAGCCATAGCGGGAGGCAATGAGCAGTTCTTC
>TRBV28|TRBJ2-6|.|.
CAVEAGANVLTF
TGTGCCGTGGAGGCTGGGGCCAACGTCCTGACTTTC
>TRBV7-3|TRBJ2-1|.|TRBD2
CASLGLAYNEQFF
TGTGCCAGCCTGGGACTAGCCTACAATGAGCAGTTCTTC
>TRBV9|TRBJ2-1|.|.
CASSLESSDYNEQFF
TGTGCCAGCAGCCTCGAGAGTAGCGACTACAATGAGCAGTTCTTC
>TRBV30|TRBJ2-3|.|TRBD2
CAWSVPGGVTDTQYF
TGTGCCTGGAGTGTACCGGGGGGGGTCACAGATACGCAGTATTTT
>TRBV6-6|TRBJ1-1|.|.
CASSPRSNIGGTEAFF
TGTGCCAGCAGTCCAAGATCAAACATCGGGGGCACTGAAGCTTTCTTT
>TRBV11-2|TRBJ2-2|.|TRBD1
CASSPGQGGTGELFF
TGTGCCAGCAGCCCGGGACAGGGAGGGACCGGGGAGCTGTTTTTT
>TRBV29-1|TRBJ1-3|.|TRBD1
CSVAGQGAGNTIYF
TGCAGCGTTGCAGGACAGGGGGCTGGAAACACCATATATTTT
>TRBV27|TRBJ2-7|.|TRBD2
CASSLSGSNEQYF
TGTGCCAGCAGTTTAAGCGGGAGTAACGAGCAGTACTTC
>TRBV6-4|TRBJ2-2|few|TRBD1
CASSDGQGAGELFF
TGTGCCAGCAGTGACGGACAGGGGGCCGGGGAGCTGTTTTTT
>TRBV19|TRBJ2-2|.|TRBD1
CASSFRTGSTGELFF
TGTGCCAGTAGTTTCCGGACAGGGAGCACCGGGGAGCTGTTTTTT
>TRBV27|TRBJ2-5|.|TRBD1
CASSLSGGTGVYLRRETQYF
TGTGCCAGCAGTTTATCAGGGGGGACAGGGGTGTACTTGCGCCGAGAGACCCAGTACTTC
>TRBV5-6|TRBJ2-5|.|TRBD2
CASSFVAGLGETQYF
TGTGCCAGCAGCTTTGTAGCGGGATTAGGCGAGACCCAGTACTTC
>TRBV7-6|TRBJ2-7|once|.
CASSSSESYEQYF
TGTGCCAGCAGCTCCAGCGAGTCCTACGAGCAGTACTTC
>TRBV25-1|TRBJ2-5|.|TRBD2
CASSWSYGGETQYF
TGTGCCAGCAGTTGGTCGTACGGGGGGGAGACCCAGTACTTC